The 21 T cell receptor beta chains below come from one sample, sequenced in a study of blood T cell repertoires in COVID-19 (dated by TCRdb to 2019 to 2021). Library prep was done by the immunoSEQ multiplex PCR assay. Imported from immuneACCESS, the table was reduced by TCRdb to in-frame sequences with V and J called. These copies leave out some clones; in studies compared against another copy, an unresolved V gene accounts for under half, and the cause of the remainder is not known. Here the sample has about 250,000 clones; 75% to 85% occur a single time. The top ten clonotypes cover 4% to 5% of the sample. Sequencing input: peripheral blood. These receptors were collected from a woman between 65 and 79 years old with acute or convalescent COVID-19.

The gene calls are TRBV7-8 and TRBJ1-1, with D maybe TRBD1 (6 bases). The CDR3 extends over 16 amino acids. The germline V and J ends were trimmed by 3 bases and 2 bases, with 16 bases remaining between them. Germline CDR1 is SGHVS and CDR2 is FQNEAQ. The CDR3 DNA reads as TGTGCCAGCAGCTTCCCCGAGCCGGGACAAAACACTGAAGCTTTCTTT. Its translation: CASSFPEPGQNTEAFF.

The J gene is TRBJ2-2, the V gene TRBV4-3; TRBD2 agrees at 9 bases. Trimming took 1 base from V and 5 from J; bases not matched to a gene: 5. The CDR3 extends over 16 amino acids. CDR1 is LGHNA, CDR2 YSLEER, per germline. The CDR3 DNA reads TGCGCCAGCAGCCAAGTAGCGGGGGCCCAGACCGGGGAGCTGTTTTTT. Translated: CASSQVAGAQTGELFF.

The chain links TRBV9 to TRBJ1-4; TRBD1 is a possible D gene (5 bases). CDR1 is SGDLS, CDR2 YYNGEE, per germline. Trimming shortened V by 4 bases and J by 0 bases, and 13 bases separated the two germline ends. The CDR3 is made up of 16 amino acids. The CDR3, as DNA: TGTGCCAGCAGCACCACCTCGGGGGCAACTAATGAAAAACTGTTTTTT. It encodes CASSTTSGATNEKLFF.

A note on this clone: Relative to the germline gene, one junction end is altered; a read error may explain this. This chain uses TRBV7-9 with TRBJ1-2, with 9 bases that match TRBD1. Germline CDR1 is SEHNR and CDR2 is FQNEAQ (reference sequence). The CDR3 has 12 amino acids. Here the CDR3 reads CASSLGDRVLEF. DNA of the CDR3: TGTGCCAGCAGCTTAGGGGACAGGGTTTTGGAGTTC.

CDR3 sequence reads: CASSLDMEPLHF. As DNA, the CDR3 is TGTGCCAGCAGCTTAGACATGGAGCCCCTCCACTTT. The J gene is TRBJ1-6, the V gene TRBV7-9; D gene uncertain. With 1 base removed from V and 13 bases from J, the gap between germline ends came to 8 bases. The length of the CDR3 is 12 residues. The germline CDR1 and CDR2 sequences are SEHNR and FQNEAQ (reference sequence).

V usage is TRBV5-1 and J usage is TRBJ1-2; 7 bases are shared with TRBD1. J gave up 7 bases and V 3 bases, and 6 bases lay outside the gene matches. CDR3 length: 13 residues. The germline V gene encodes CDR1 SGHRS and CDR2 YFSETQ. Here the CDR3 DNA reads TGCGCCAGCAGCTATCAGGGGGGAGGTGGCTACACCTTC. As protein: CASSYQGGGGYTF.

This clone has a handful of counts. The chain uses TRBV4-1 and TRBJ1-5; weak D call: TRBD1 (6 bases). Per germline, CDR1 MGHRA and CDR2 YSYEKL. This CDR3 region has 16 residues. Trimming stripped 0 bases from V and 10 bases from J, with 19 bases between. CDR3 bases: TGCGCCAGCAGCCAAGATGGGTACCTTCAGGGGACCCCCCAGCATTTT. Its translation is CASSQDGYLQGTPQHF.

This clone was seen a single time. The chain couples TRBV14 to TRBJ2-5; 14 bases agree with TRBD2. Germline CDR1 is SGHDN and CDR2 is FVKESK. V dropped 4 bases and J dropped 3; count of bases not matched to a gene: 7. This CDR3 spans 17 amino acids. The CDR3 spells CASSRRGTSGGKETQYF. Here the CDR3 DNA reads TGTGCCAGCAGCCGGAGGGGGACTAGCGGGGGAAAAGAGACCCAGTACTTC.

The count of this clone is one. The genes are TRBV19 and TRBJ1-2, with a possible D match to TRBD1 (6 bases). Germline assignment: CDR1 LNHDA and CDR2 SQIVND (reference sequence). V lost 2 bases, J lost 6 bases, and 16 bases lay in between. This CDR3 is built from 15 residues. The CDR3 region has the DNA TGTGCCAGTAGTATAATGCCGGGCAGGGGCGATGGCTACACCTTC. It yields the protein CASSIMPGRGDGYTF.

This clone was observed a single time. The genes are TRBV24-1 and TRBJ2-7; D might be TRBD1 (5 bases). Germline lookup yields CDR1 KGHDR and CDR2 SFDVKD. This CDR3 is built from 13 residues. With 9 bases removed from V and 1 base from J, the gap between germline ends came to 12 bases. The CDR3 DNA sequence: TGTGCCACCGGCGGACACAATTCCTACGAGCAGTACTTC. It encodes CATGGHNSYEQYF.

V gene TRBV4-3 combines with J gene TRBJ2-7, with D unclear. The CDR3 is made up of 15 amino acids. Per the germline V gene, CDR1 is LGHNA and CDR2 is YSLEER. V shed 0 bases and J shed 6 bases, with 15 bases lying between them. Written as DNA, the CDR3 is TGCGCCAGCAGCCAAGACGGCAGCCCGGCTAGCGAGCAGTACTTC. Translated, it gives CASSQDGSPASEQYF.

The chain joins TRBV3-1 (or the pseudogene TRBV3-2) to TRBJ2-5; 9 positions match TRBD2. The CDR3 runs to 17 residues. The ends lost 0 bases at V and 5 bases at J; junction bases unmatched: 10. In germline, CDR1 is LGHDT, CDR2 YNNKEL (reference sequence). For the CDR3, the DNA is TGTGCCAGCAGCCAAGAAAGATGGCGGGGGGGCGTTGAGACCCAGTACTTC. Its protein is CASSQERWRGGVETQYF.

DNA of the CDR3: TGCGCCAGCAGTCAGGACAGACACAATCAGCCCCAGCATTTT. Translating it yields CASSQDRHNQPQHF. The chain couples TRBV23-1 to TRBJ1-5, with D possibly being TRBD1 (6 bases). TRBV23-1 is labeled an ORF, and its function is uncertain. Trimming shortened V by 3 bases and J by 3 bases, and 9 bases separated the two germline ends. The CDR3 length is 14 residues.

The rearrangement links TRBV19 to TRBJ1-2; 7 bases are a match to TRBD1. CDR1 and CDR2 (germline): LNHDA, SQIVND (reference sequence). V dropped 6 bases and J dropped 4; count of bases not matched to a gene: 5. The CDR3 length is 13 residues. CDR3 in amino acids: CASSTGVTYGYTF. The CDR3 nucleotides are TGTGCCAGTAGCACAGGGGTCACCTATGGCTACACCTTC.

The gene calls are TRBV6-5 and TRBJ1-6; 8 bases match TRBD1. Germline V gene lookup returns CDR1 MNHEY and CDR2 SVGAGI. V trimming: 6 bases; J trimming: 5 bases; junction bases outside the gene matches: 6. CDR3 length: 15 residues. For the CDR3, the DNA is TGTGCCAGCAGGCGACAGGGGATTGATAATTCACCCCTCCACTTT. Amino acid sequence: CASRRQGIDNSPLHF.

The V call is TRBV19, the J call TRBJ2-7; 9 nucleotides align to TRBD1. Trimming removed 3 bases from V and 1 base from J; junction bases left unmatched: 1. Germline V gene lookup returns CDR1 LNHDA and CDR2 SQIVND (reference sequence). The CDR3 loop spans 14 amino acids. The chain's CDR3 is CASSMDRGSYEQYF. Written as DNA, the CDR3 is TGTGCCAGTAGTATGGACAGGGGATCCTACGAGCAGTACTTC.

V usage is TRBV6-5 and J usage is TRBJ1-2, with a tentative D call TRBD1 (5 bases). The V end was cut by 7 bases, the J end by 8 bases, with 17 bases between. The CDR3 runs 13 residues. CDR1 and CDR2 from the germline V gene are MNHEY and SVGAGI. CDR3 sequence reads: CASTQGSPRGYTF. The CDR3 region has the DNA TGTGCCAGCACCCAGGGCTCCCCTCGCGGCTACACCTTC.

The chain couples TRBV18 to TRBJ1-2; TRBD1 matches at 9 bases. Germline CDR1 KGHSH, CDR2 LQKENI. CDR3 length equals 12 residues. The V segment lost 1 base and the J segment 12 bases; nucleotides outside the gene matches: 3. CDR3: CASSPLGQGNTF. The CDR3 DNA reads as TGTGCCAGCTCACCACTGGGACAGGGCAACACCTTC.

This rearrangement joins TRBV10-3 to TRBJ2-3; TRBD1 might be the D (5 bases). Germline V gene sequence: CDR1 ENHRY, CDR2 SYGVKD. This CDR3 comprises 14 residues. V lost 3 bases, J lost 1 base, and 8 bases lay in between. The CDR3 spells CAISDLGGTDTQYF. CDR3 coding DNA: TGTGCCATCAGTGACCTAGGGGGCACAGATACGCAGTATTTT.

The chain is built from TRBV19 and TRBJ1-5, with 9 bases fitting TRBD1. After removal of 5 bases from V and 6 bases from J, the junction contained 2 bases not matched to a gene. The germline V gene has CDR1 LNHDA and CDR2 SQIVND (reference sequence). CDR3 length: 13 residues. CDR3 region: CASSGDRVQPQHF. CDR3 coding DNA: TGTGCCAGTAGTGGGGACAGGGTTCAGCCCCAGCATTTT.

The rearrangement links TRBV6-5 to TRBJ2-5; the D gene is possibly TRBD1 (6 bases). V was pared by 5 bases and J by 1 base, with 11 bases between. From germline, CDR1 is MNHEY and CDR2 SVGAGI. This CDR3 contains 14 residues. The CDR3 region has the DNA TGTGCCAGCAGTCCTGGACAGACCCAAGAGACCCAGTACTTC. It codes for CASSPGQTQETQYF.